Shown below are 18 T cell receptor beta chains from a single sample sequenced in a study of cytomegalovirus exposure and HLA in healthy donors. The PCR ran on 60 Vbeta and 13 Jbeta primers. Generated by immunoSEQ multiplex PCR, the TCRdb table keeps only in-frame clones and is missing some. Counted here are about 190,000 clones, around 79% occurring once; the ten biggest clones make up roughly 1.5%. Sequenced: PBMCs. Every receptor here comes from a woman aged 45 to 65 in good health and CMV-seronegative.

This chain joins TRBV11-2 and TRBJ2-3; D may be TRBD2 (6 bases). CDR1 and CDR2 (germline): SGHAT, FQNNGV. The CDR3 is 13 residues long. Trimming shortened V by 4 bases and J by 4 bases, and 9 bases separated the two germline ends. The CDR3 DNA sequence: TGTGCCAGCAGCTCCCCGGGGGCAGATACGCAGTATTTT. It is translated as CASSSPGADTQYF.

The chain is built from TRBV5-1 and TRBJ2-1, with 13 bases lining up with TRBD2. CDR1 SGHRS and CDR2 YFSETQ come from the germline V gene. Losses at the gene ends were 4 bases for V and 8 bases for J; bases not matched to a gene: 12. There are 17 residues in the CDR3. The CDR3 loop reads CASSPPTSGGPMDEQFF. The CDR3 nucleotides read TGCGCCAGCAGCCCCCCGACTAGCGGGGGGCCAATGGATGAGCAGTTCTTC.

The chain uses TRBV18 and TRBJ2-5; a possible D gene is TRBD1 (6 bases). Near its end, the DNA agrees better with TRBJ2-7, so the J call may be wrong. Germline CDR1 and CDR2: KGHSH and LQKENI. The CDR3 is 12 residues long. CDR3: CASSRTVYEQYF. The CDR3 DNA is TGTGCCAGCTCGCGGACAGTCTACGAGCAGTACTTC.

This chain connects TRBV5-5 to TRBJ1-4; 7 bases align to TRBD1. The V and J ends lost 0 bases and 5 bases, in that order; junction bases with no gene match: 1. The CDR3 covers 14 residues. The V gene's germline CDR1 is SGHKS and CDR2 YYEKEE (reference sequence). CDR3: CASSLDRGNEKLFF. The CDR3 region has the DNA TGTGCCAGCAGCTTGGACAGGGGAAATGAAAAACTGTTTTTT. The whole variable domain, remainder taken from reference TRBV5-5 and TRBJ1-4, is DAGVTQSPTHLIKTRGQQVTLRCSPISGHKSVSWYQQVLGQGPQFIFQYYEKEERGRGNFPDRFSARQFPNYSSELNVNALLLGDSALYLCASSLDRGNEKLFFGSGTQLSVL.

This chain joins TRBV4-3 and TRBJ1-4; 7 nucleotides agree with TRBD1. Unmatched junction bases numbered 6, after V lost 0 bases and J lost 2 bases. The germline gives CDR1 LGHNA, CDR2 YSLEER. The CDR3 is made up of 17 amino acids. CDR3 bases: TGCGCCAGCAGCCAAGAAGGAGGGGGCCGCACTAATGAAAAACTGTTTTTT. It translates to CASSQEGGGRTNEKLFF.

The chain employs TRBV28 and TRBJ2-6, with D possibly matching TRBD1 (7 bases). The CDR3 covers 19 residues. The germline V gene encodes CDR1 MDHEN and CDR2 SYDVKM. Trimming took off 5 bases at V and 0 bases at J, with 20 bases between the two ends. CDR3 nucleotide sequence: TGTGCCAGCAGTCTTCCTAGCAGGGGGGACCCCTCTGGGGCCAACGTCCTGACTTTC. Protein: CASSLPSRGDPSGANVLTF.

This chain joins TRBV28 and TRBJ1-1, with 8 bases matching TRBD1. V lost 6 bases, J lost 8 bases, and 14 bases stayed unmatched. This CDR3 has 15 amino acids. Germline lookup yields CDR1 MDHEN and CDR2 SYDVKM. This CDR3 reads CASSPTGQGSGEAFF. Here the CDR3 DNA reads TGTGCCAGCAGCCCGACCGGACAGGGTTCGGGGGAAGCTTTCTTT.

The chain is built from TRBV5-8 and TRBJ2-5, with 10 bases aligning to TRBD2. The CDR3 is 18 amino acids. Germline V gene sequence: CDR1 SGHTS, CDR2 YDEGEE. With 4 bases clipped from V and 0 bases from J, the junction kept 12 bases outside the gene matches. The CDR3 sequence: CASSSTSLAGAYQETQYF. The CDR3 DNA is TGTGCCAGCAGCAGCACGTCGCTAGCGGGGGCCTACCAAGAGACCCAGTACTTC.

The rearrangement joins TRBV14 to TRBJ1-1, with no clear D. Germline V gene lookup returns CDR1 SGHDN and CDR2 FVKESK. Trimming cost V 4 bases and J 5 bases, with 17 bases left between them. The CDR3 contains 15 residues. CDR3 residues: CASSPRVSKGTEAFF. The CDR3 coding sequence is TGTGCCAGCAGCCCGAGGGTTTCAAAGGGAACTGAAGCTTTCTTT.

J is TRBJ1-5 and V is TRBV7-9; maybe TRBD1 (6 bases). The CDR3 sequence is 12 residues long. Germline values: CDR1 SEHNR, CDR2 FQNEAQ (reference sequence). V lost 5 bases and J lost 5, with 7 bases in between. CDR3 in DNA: TGTGCCAGCAGCAGACAGGATCAGCCCCAGCATTTT. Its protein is CASSRQDQPQHF. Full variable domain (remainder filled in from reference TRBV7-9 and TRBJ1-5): DTGVSQNPRHKITKRGQNVTFRCDPISEHNRLYWYRQTLGQGPEFLTYFQNEAQLEKSRLLSDRFSAERPKGSFSTLEIQRTEQGDSAMYLCASSRQDQPQHFGDGTRLSIL.

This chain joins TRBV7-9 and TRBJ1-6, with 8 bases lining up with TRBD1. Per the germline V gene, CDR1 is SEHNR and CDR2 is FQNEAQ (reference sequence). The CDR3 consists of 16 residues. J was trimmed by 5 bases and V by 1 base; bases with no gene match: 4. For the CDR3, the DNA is TGTGCCAGCAGCTTAGGGGACAGGATTAATAATTCACCCCTCCACTTT. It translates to CASSLGDRINNSPLHF. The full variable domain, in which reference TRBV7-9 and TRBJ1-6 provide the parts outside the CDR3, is DTGVSQNPRHKITKRGQNVTFRCDPISEHNRLYWYRQTLGQGPEFLTYFQNEAQLEKSRLLSDRFSAERPKGSFSTLEIQRTEQGDSAMYLCASSLGDRINNSPLHFGNGTRLTVT.

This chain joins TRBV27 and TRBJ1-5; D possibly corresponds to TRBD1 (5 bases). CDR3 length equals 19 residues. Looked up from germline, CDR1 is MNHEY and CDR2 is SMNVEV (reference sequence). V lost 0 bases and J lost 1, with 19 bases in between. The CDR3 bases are TGTGCCAGCAGTTTATCGGGGTGGAGGGGAAATATCAGCAATCAGCCCCAGCATTTT. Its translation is CASSLSGWRGNISNQPQHF.

The CDR3 DNA follows: TGTGCCAGCAGTGAACCGTCGGGGACAGTCGTAAGAGGCTACACCTTC. It specifies CASSEPSGTVVRGYTF. The chain has TRBV2 and TRBJ1-2; TRBD1 aligns across 7 bases. V trimming: 2 bases; J trimming: 8 bases; junction bases outside the gene matches: 14. CDR1 SNHLY and CDR2 FYNNEI come from the germline V gene. The CDR3 contains 16 residues. The entire variable domain, with the rest obtained from reference TRBV2 and TRBJ1-2, is as follows: EPEVTQTPSHQVTQMGQEVILRCVPISNHLYFYWYRQILGQKVEFLVSFYNNEISEKSEIFDDQFSVERPDGSNFTLKIRSTKLEDSAMYFCASSEPSGTVVRGYTFGSGTRLTVV.

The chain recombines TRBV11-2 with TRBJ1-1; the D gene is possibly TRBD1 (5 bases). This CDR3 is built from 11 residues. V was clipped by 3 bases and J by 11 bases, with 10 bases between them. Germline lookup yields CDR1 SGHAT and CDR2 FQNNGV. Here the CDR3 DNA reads TGTGCCAGCAGCTTCATACAGGTTGCTTTCTTT. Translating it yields CASSFIQVAFF.

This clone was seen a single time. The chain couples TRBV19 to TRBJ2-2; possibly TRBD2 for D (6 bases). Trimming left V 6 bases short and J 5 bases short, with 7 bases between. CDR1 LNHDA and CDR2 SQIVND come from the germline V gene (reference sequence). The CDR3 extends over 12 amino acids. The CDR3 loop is CASREGTGELFF. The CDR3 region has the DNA TGTGCCAGTAGGGAGGGAACCGGGGAGCTGTTTTTT.

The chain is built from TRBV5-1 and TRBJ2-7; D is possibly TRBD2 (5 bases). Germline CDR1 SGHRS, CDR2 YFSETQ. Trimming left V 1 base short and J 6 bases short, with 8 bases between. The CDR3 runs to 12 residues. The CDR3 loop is CASSLLAGEQYF. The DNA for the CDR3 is TGCGCCAGCAGCTTGCTAGCCGGCGAGCAGTACTTC.

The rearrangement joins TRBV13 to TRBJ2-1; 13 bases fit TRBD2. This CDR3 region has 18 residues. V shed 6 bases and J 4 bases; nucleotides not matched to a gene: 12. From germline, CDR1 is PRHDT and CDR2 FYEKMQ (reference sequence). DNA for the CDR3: TGTGCCAGCAGGTTGGGAGGAGAGACTAGCGGGAGGTACAATGAGCAGTTCTTC. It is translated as CASRLGGETSGRYNEQFF.

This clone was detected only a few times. The CDR3 protein is CASSLASNYGYTF. DNA for the CDR3: TGTGCCAGCAGCTTGGCCTCTAACTATGGCTACACCTTC. The chain couples TRBV5-6 to TRBJ1-2, with D uncertain. Trimming removed 0 bases at V and 0 bases at J, with 3 bases between. The CDR3 has 13 residues. Germline CDR1 reads SGHDT; CDR2 reads YYEEEE.